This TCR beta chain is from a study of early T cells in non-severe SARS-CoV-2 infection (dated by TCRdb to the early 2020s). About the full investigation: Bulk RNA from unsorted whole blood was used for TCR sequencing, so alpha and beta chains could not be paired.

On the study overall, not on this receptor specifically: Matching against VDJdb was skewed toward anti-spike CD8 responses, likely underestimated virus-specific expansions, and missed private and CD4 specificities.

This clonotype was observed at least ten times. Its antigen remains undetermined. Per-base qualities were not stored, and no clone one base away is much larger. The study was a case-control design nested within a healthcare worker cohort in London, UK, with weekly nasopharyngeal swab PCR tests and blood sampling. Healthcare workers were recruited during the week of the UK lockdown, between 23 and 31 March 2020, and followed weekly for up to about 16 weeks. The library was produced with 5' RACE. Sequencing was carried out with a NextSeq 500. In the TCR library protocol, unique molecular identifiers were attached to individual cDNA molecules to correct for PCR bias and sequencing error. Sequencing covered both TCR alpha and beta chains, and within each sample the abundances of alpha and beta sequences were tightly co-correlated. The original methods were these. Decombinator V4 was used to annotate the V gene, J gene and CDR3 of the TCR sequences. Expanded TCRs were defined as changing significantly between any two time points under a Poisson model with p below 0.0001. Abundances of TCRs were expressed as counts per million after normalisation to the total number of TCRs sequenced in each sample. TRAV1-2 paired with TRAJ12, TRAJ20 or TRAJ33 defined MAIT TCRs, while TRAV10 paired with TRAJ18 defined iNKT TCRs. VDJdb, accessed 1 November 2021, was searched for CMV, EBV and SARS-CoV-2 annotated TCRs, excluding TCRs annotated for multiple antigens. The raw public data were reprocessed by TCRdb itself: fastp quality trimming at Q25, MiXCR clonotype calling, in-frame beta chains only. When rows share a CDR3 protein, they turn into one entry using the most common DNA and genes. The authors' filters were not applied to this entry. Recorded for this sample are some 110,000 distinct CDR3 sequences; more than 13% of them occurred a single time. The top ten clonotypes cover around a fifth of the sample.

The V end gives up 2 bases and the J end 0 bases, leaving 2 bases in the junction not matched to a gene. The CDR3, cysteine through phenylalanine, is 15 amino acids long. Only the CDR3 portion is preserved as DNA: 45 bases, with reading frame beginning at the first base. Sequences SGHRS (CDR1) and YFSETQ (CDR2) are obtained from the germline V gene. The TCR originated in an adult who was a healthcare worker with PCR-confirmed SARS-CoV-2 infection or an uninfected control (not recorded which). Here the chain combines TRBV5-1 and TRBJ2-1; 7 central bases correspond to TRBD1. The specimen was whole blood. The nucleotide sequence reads TGCGCCAGCAGCTTCCGGGACAGCTCCTACAATGAGCAGTTCTTC. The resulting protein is CASSFRDSSYNEQFF.